A single sample is the source of the 27 T cell receptor beta chains below, sequenced in a study of blood T cell repertoires in COVID-19 (dated by TCRdb to 2020 to 2021). The method behind the library was the immunoSEQ multiplex PCR assay. TCRdb took over this immuneACCESS table, retaining in-frame rearrangements with V and J assigned. Such tables are incomplete; in checked studies, under half of the missing clones stem from an unresolved V gene, and the remainder is unexplained. The sample profile shows 310,000 or so clones; 90% of them were found once. The ten most abundant clones make up about 1.5% of the sample. The source material was PBMCs or T cells enriched from blood (not recorded which). These receptors originate from a woman between 18 and 30 years old with acute COVID-19.

DNA for the CDR3: TGTGCCAGTAGTTCCCGACAGGTTCAAGAGACCCAGTACTTC. Translating it yields CASSSRQVQETQYF. The rearrangement uses TRBV19 and TRBJ2-5; D is perhaps TRBD1 (6 bases). Germline CDR1 reads LNHDA; CDR2 reads SQIVND (reference sequence). Trimming stripped 5 bases from V and 2 bases from J, with 12 bases between. The CDR3 contains 14 residues.

This clone has a single count. This chain links TRBV4-3 with TRBJ1-3; 7 bases are a match to TRBD1. This CDR3 is 15 amino acids long. The V gene end was trimmed by 4 bases and the J gene end by 4 bases; junction bases not matched to a gene: 7. Looked up from germline, CDR1 is LGHNA and CDR2 is YSLEER. DNA of the CDR3: TGCGCCAGCAGCCGGAGACAGGGTTCCGGAAACACCATATATTTT. This translates into CASSRRQGSGNTIYF.

The V gene is TRBV30, the J gene TRBJ1-2; D may be TRBD1 (5 bases). Germline V gene lookup returns CDR1 GTSNPN and CDR2 SVGIG (reference sequence). The CDR3 loop spans 12 amino acids. With 3 bases removed from V and 13 bases from J, the gap between germline ends came to 18 bases. The CDR3 sequence: CAWSAAAGPFTF. DNA for the CDR3: TGTGCCTGGAGCGCTGCGGCAGGGCCTTTCACCTTC.

With regard to this clone: Other nucleotide sequences from this sample produce the same CDR3. This rearrangement joins TRBV27 to TRBJ1-2, with 8 bases fitting TRBD1. The junction had 7 bases not matched to a gene; V was cut back by 5 bases and J by 8 bases. This CDR3 spans 13 amino acids. CDR1 is MNHEY, CDR2 SMNVEV, per germline (reference sequence). CDR3 amino acids: CASSPGQGRGYTF. In nucleotides, the CDR3 is TGTGCCAGCAGTCCTGGACAGGGCCGGGGCTACACCTTC.

The CDR3 protein is CATGTPRQGQETQYF. DNA for the CDR3: TGTGCCACCGGGACCCCACGACAGGGGCAAGAGACCCAGTACTTC. V gene TRBV24-1 combines with J gene TRBJ2-5; TRBD1 aligns across 8 bases. V lost 9 bases and J lost 2; bases outside the gene matches: 10. CDR3 size: 15 residues. Germline CDR1 KGHDR, CDR2 SFDVKD.

The chain combines TRBV28 with TRBJ1-5, with D uncertain. Between the trimmed V and J ends, which lost 4 bases and 6 bases, there was a span of 10 bases. Germline lookup yields CDR1 MDHEN and CDR2 SYDVKM. This CDR3 is 13 amino acids long. The CDR3 sequence is CASSSHSGQPQHF. CDR3 DNA: TGTGCCAGCAGTTCCCACAGCGGTCAGCCCCAGCATTTT.

This clone was detected ten times or more. This rearrangement joins TRBV5-6 to TRBJ2-7, with a weak D call TRBD2 (6 bases). With 4 bases removed from V and 4 bases from J, the gap between germline ends came to 15 bases. The CDR3 sequence is 14 residues long. Germline CDR1 reads SGHDT; CDR2 reads YYEEEE. The CDR3 DNA reads TGTGCCAGCAGCCCGCCGGGGGTGTTTTACGAGCAGTACTTC. Its translation is CASSPPGVFYEQYF.

The CDR3 coding sequence is TGTGCCAGCAGCCAAGGGTGGCAGGGCAATGGCTACACCTTC. Translating gives CASSQGWQGNGYTF. The chain links TRBV3-1 (or the pseudogene TRBV3-2) to TRBJ1-2, with D perhaps TRBD1 (5 bases). The CDR3 is made up of 14 amino acids. Trimming removed 1 base from V and 6 bases from J, with 12 bases in between. Per the germline V gene, CDR1 is LGHDT and CDR2 is YNNKEL (reference sequence).

The chain uses TRBV6-4 and TRBJ1-1; tentatively, D is TRBD1 (5 bases). The germline gives CDR1 MRHNA, CDR2 SNTAGT. CDR3 size: 13 residues. Deletions cut 8 bases from V and 0 bases from J, with 10 bases between. The DNA of the CDR3 is TGTGCCAGCGGGGCAGGAGTGAACACTGAAGCTTTCTTT. It codes for CASGAGVNTEAFF.

CDR3 nucleotide sequence: TGTGCCAGCAGTGGAGGGGGCGTGAACACTGAAGCTTTCTTT. Translated, it gives CASSGGGVNTEAFF. The gene calls are TRBV2 and TRBJ1-1; 7 bases line up with TRBD1. The germline gives CDR1 SNHLY, CDR2 FYNNEI. V was clipped by 4 bases and J by 0 bases; unmatched bases: 2. This CDR3 spans 14 amino acids.

The chain carries TRBV21-1 and TRBJ2-4; the table's D call, TRBD2, has no DNA check behind it. TRBV21-1 is an annotated pseudogene. The CDR3 extends over 18 amino acids. CDR3: CASSKGTSGTLAKNIQYF. The DNA for the CDR3 is TGTGCCAGCAGCAAGGGGACTAGCGGGACCCTAGCCAAAAACATTCAGTACTTC.

The chain uses TRBV28 and TRBJ2-7; 7 positions match TRBD1. The V segment lost 4 bases and the J segment 2 bases; nucleotides outside the gene matches: 11. CDR1 MDHEN and CDR2 SYDVKM come from the germline V gene. CDR3 size: 16 residues. The CDR3 here is CASSSPRQGMAYEQYF. The CDR3 DNA reads as TGTGCCAGCAGTTCCCCCAGACAGGGAATGGCCTACGAGCAGTACTTC. The full variable domain, with the rest looked up from reference TRBV28 and TRBJ2-7, is DVKVTQSSRYLVKRTGEKVFLECVQDMDHENMFWYRQDPGLGLRLIYFSYDVKMKEKGDIPEGYSVSREKKERFSLILESASTNQTSMYLCASSSPRQGMAYEQYFGPGTRLTVT.

About this clone: The junction and the germline gene differ at one end; a read error may be behind it. J is TRBJ1-2 and V is TRBV29-1; TRBD1 aligns across 7 bases. The CDR3 totals 12 residues. CDR1 is SQVTM, CDR2 ANQGSEA, per germline. The CDR3 loop reads CSVDNDRATGAF. As DNA, the CDR3 is TGCAGCGTTGATAATGACAGGGCGACGGGTGCCTTC.

The chain employs TRBV7-3 and TRBJ2-2; 8 bases are shared with TRBD2. The CDR3 extends over 13 amino acids. CDR1 SGHTA and CDR2 FQGTGA come from the germline V gene. The junction had 6 bases not matched to a gene; V was cut back by 5 bases and J by 10 bases. This CDR3 is CASSQGLGEELFF. The CDR3 DNA is TGTGCCAGCAGCCAGGGACTAGGGGAGGAGCTGTTTTTT.

The chain uses TRBV9 and TRBJ2-5; 7 bases align to TRBD1. The CDR3 contains 15 residues. Germline assignment: CDR1 SGDLS and CDR2 YYNGEE. Trimming cost V 3 bases and J 2 bases; bases outside gene matches: 7. CDR3 region: CASSAGQVLQETQYF. The CDR3 DNA reads TGTGCCAGCAGCGCTGGACAGGTGCTTCAAGAGACCCAGTACTTC. Variable domain in full (rest from reference TRBV9 and TRBJ2-5): DSGVTQTPKHLITATGQRVTLRCSPRSGDLSVYWYQQSLDQGLQFLIQYYNGEERAKGNILERFSAQQFPDLHSELNLSSLELGDSALYFCASSAGQVLQETQYFGPGTRLLVL.

The chain recombines TRBV28 with TRBJ1-5; D might be TRBD1 (6 bases). This CDR3 contains 16 residues. Germline V gives CDR1 MDHEN, CDR2 SYDVKM. The V end lost 5 bases, the J end lost 0 bases, and 14 bases lay between the germline ends. DNA of the CDR3: TGTGCCAGCAGTACCCTCCGACAGGTTAGCAATCAGCCCCAGCATTTT. Amino acid sequence: CASSTLRQVSNQPQHF. Drawing the rest from reference TRBV28 and TRBJ1-5, the complete variable domain is DVKVTQSSRYLVKRTGEKVFLECVQDMDHENMFWYRQDPGLGLRLIYFSYDVKMKEKGDIPEGYSVSREKKERFSLILESASTNQTSMYLCASSTLRQVSNQPQHFGDGTRLSIL.

The chain has TRBV6-5 and TRBJ2-5; D is uncertain. Germline CDR1 and CDR2: MNHEY and SVGAGI. The CDR3 spans 14 residues. V was shortened by 0 bases and J by 5 bases, with 10 bases between the two germline ends. DNA for the CDR3: TGTGCCAGCAGTTACTCTTCGTCTCTTGAGACCCAGTACTTC. Translated, it gives CASSYSSSLETQYF.

The chain uses TRBV28 and TRBJ1-1; weak D call: TRBD1 (5 bases). The ends were cut back, 6 bases at V and 7 bases at J, with 12 bases in the middle. The CDR3 loop spans 12 amino acids. CDR1 is MDHEN, CDR2 SYDVKM, per germline. CDR3 DNA sequence: TGTGCCAGCAGCTCACCTGACAGTGAAGCTTTCTTT. Translation: CASSSPDSEAFF.

The V gene is TRBV4-1, the J gene TRBJ1-4; D not resolved. V dropped 0 bases and J dropped 1 base, with 12 bases sitting between them. The V gene's germline CDR1 is MGHRA and CDR2 YSYEKL. This CDR3 is built from 17 residues. CDR3 sequence reads: CASSQEWMGVTNEKLFF. CDR3 nucleotide sequence: TGCGCCAGCAGCCAAGAGTGGATGGGAGTAACTAATGAAAAACTGTTTTTT.

V gene TRBV28 combines with J gene TRBJ2-7; possible D gene TRBD2, 6 bases. Germline V gene data show CDR1 as MDHEN and CDR2 as SYDVKM. The CDR3 extends over 15 amino acids. Trimming left V 2 bases short and J 5 bases short, with 16 bases between. CDR3 sequence reads: CASSLLSGVMDEQYF. CDR3 nucleotides: TGTGCCAGCAGTTTACTCTCGGGGGTTATGGACGAGCAGTACTTC.

The chain joins TRBV2 to TRBJ1-6, with D possibly matching TRBD1 (6 bases). From germline, CDR1 is SNHLY and CDR2 FYNNEI. Trimming stripped 7 bases from V and 9 bases from J, with 7 bases between. This CDR3 is built from 11 residues. This CDR3 is CASKGGSPLHF. In DNA form, the CDR3 reads TGTGCCAGCAAAGGGGGTTCACCCCTCCACTTT.

V usage is TRBV28 and J usage is TRBJ1-1; maybe TRBD1 (6 bases). This CDR3 contains 14 residues. V lost 8 bases and J 6 bases, leaving 19 bases between the germline ends. Germline lookup yields CDR1 MDHEN and CDR2 SYDVKM. CDR3 residues: CASLPGDEIPEAFF. In nucleotides, the CDR3 is TGTGCCAGCCTACCAGGGGACGAGATACCTGAAGCTTTCTTT.

V and J are TRBV5-6 and TRBJ2-5, with TRBD1 matching 9 bases. The V gene end was trimmed by 6 bases and the J gene end by 1 base; junction bases not matched to a gene: 13. Germline V lookup: CDR1 SGHDT, CDR2 YYEEEE. The CDR3 totals 17 residues. The CDR3 coding sequence is TGTGCCAGCAACTACAATGGACAGGGGTTCGGCCAAGAGACCCAGTACTTC. Protein product: CASNYNGQGFGQETQYF.

The chain carries TRBV7-8 and TRBJ2-4; D perhaps matches TRBD1 (6 bases). Germline V gene data show CDR1 as SGHVS and CDR2 as FQNEAQ. The ends were cut back, 5 bases at V and 0 bases at J, with 14 bases in the middle. The CDR3 length is 16 residues. CDR3 sequence reads: CASSPTRTVAKNIQYF. The CDR3 DNA follows: TGTGCCAGCAGCCCTACCCGGACAGTAGCCAAAAACATTCAGTACTTC. The full variable domain, in which reference TRBV7-8 and TRBJ2-4 provide the parts outside the CDR3, is GAGVSQSPRYKVAKRGQDVALRCDPISGHVSLFWYQQALGQGPEFLTYFQNEAQLDKSGLPSDRFFAERPEGSVSTLKIQRTQQEDSAVYLCASSPTRTVAKNIQYFGAGTRLSVL.

This clone was recorded only once. This chain joins TRBV7-3 and TRBJ2-1; 7 positions match TRBD2. The germline V gene encodes CDR1 SGHTA and CDR2 FQGTGA. CDR3 length equals 18 residues. V trimming: 5 bases; J trimming: 6 bases; junction bases outside the gene matches: 19. The CDR3 coding sequence is TGTGCCAGCAGCCTCTATAATGCGGCGGGAGTTGGGTTCAATGAGCAGTTCTTC. The encoded protein is CASSLYNAAGVGFNEQFF.

The chain couples TRBV19 to TRBJ1-2, with TRBD1 matching 7 bases. The germline CDR1 and CDR2 sequences are LNHDA and SQIVND (reference sequence). J lost 4 bases, V lost 4 bases, and 9 bases had no gene match. This CDR3 contains 15 residues. CDR3 sequence: CASSTTSTGPYGYTF. The CDR3 coding sequence is TGTGCCAGTAGTACCACATCGACAGGGCCCTATGGCTACACCTTC. Looking up the rest from reference TRBV19 and TRBJ1-2 gives the full variable domain: DGGITQSPKYLFRKEGQNVTLSCEQNLNHDAMYWYRQDPGQGLRLIYYSQIVNDFQKGDIAEGYSVSREKKESFPLTVTSAQKNPTAFYLCASSTTSTGPYGYTFGSGTRLTVV.

The chain joins TRBV18 to TRBJ2-2, with D possibly TRBD2 on 6 matching bases. Per the germline V gene, CDR1 is KGHSH and CDR2 is LQKENI. V was cut by 4 bases and J by 8 bases, with 14 bases left in between. CDR3 length equals 14 residues. CDR3 residues: CASSLDYSGGELFF. CDR3 DNA sequence: TGTGCCAGCTCACTGGACTACTCCGGTGGGGAGCTGTTTTTT. The full variable domain, with the rest looked up from reference TRBV18 and TRBJ2-2, is NAGVMQNPRHLVRRRGQEARLRCSPMKGHSHVYWYRQLPEEGLKFMVYLQKENIIDESGMPKERFSAEFPKEGPSILRIQQVVRGDSAAYFCASSLDYSGGELFFGEGSRLTVL.